One sample yielded the 32 T cell receptor beta chains listed below, sequenced in a study of immune evolution from preneoplasia to lung adenocarcinoma. Profiling relied on immunoSEQ multiplex PCR, and the TCRdb table lists in-frame clones only, not all of them. In the table there are around 39,000 clones, roughly 68% of which are singletons. Sequencing was performed on FFPE invasive lung adenocarcinoma tissue. Receptors originate from a person aged 55-75 years with lung adenocarcinoma.

V and J are TRBV28 and TRBJ1-2, with D possibly matching TRBD1 (6 bases). The V and J ends lost 9 bases and 7 bases respectively, with 24 bases between them. CDR3 length equals 15 residues. Germline V lookup: CDR1 MDHEN, CDR2 SYDVKM. In nucleotides, the CDR3 is TGTGCCAGTGGATCGATGGGGGGGGCGCAGGGTGGCTACACCTTC. It encodes CASGSMGGAQGGYTF.

This chain connects TRBV30 to TRBJ2-1; 8 nucleotides line up with TRBD2. CDR1 and CDR2 (germline): GTSNPN, SVGIG (reference sequence). The CDR3 is made up of 15 amino acids. With 6 bases clipped from V and 0 bases from J, the junction kept 7 bases outside the gene matches. The CDR3 DNA sequence: TGTGCCTGTCCGCCGGGGGGGGACTCCTACAATGAGCAGTTCTTC. Translation gives CACPPGGDSYNEQFF.

The V call is TRBV18, the J call TRBJ2-7; maybe TRBD2 (6 bases). The CDR3 totals 12 residues. V dropped 6 bases and J dropped 5 bases, with 11 bases sitting between them. Germline loops: CDR1 KGHSH, CDR2 LQKENI. CDR3 sequence (DNA): TGTGCCAGCTCTCCGACGGGGGACGAGCAGTACTTC. Protein sequence: CASSPTGDEQYF.

In the case of this clone: Since a much larger clone is just one base distant, this may be a read error. The rearrangement links TRBV12-5 to TRBJ1-1; 7 positions match TRBD1. The J segment lost 7 bases and the V segment lost 5 bases, leaving 4 bases of the junction unmatched. CDR1 is LGHNT, CDR2 FRNRAP, per germline. The CDR3 length is 12 residues. In DNA, the CDR3 is TGTGCTAGTGGTGAACAGGGGTTTGAAGCTTTCTTT. This encodes CASGEQGFEAFF.

The CDR3 spells CASSTGQGYMHQPQHF. Here the CDR3 DNA reads TGTGCCAGTAGTACAGGACAGGGTTATATGCATCAGCCCCAGCATTTT. The chain uses TRBV19 and TRBJ1-5, with TRBD1 identical over 8 bases. Germline lookup yields CDR1 LNHDA and CDR2 SQIVND (reference sequence). This CDR3 spans 16 amino acids. V was clipped by 4 bases and J by 5 bases; unmatched bases: 10.

This rearrangement joins TRBV4-1 to TRBJ2-1; TRBD1 is a possible D gene (6 bases). Trimming removed 6 bases from V and 1 base from J, with 13 bases in between. This CDR3 has 15 amino acids. Germline CDR1 is MGHRA and CDR2 is YSYEKL. The CDR3 DNA reads as TGCGCCAGCAGGGACAGATGGATATCCTACAATGAGCAGTTCTTC. This gives the protein CASRDRWISYNEQFF.

The chain has TRBV6-5 and TRBJ1-1; D is unclear. The germline gives CDR1 MNHEY, CDR2 SVGAGI. There are 15 residues in the CDR3. V was pared by 7 bases and J by 3 bases, with 18 bases between. CDR3: CASKASSRGYTEAFF. CDR3 in DNA: TGTGCCAGCAAAGCCTCTTCTCGGGGATACACTGAAGCTTTCTTT.

This clone was seen a few times. This chain links TRBV2 with TRBJ1-3; D is unresolved. Germline CDR1 and CDR2: SNHLY and FYNNEI. V was cut by 4 bases and J by 0 bases, with 16 bases left in between. The CDR3 spans 17 residues. In DNA, the CDR3 is TGTGCCAGCAGTGGCTTATTCGCCGGGTCCTCTGGAAACACCATATATTTT. Its translation is CASSGLFAGSSGNTIYF.

The J gene is TRBJ1-3, the V gene TRBV28; 9 bases are a match to TRBD1. V dropped 5 bases and J dropped 0; count of bases not matched to a gene: 5. This CDR3 comprises 16 residues. Germline assignment: CDR1 MDHEN and CDR2 SYDVKM. CDR3 residues: CASSRTGAVSGNTIYF. The CDR3 DNA sequence: TGTGCCAGCAGTAGGACAGGGGCCGTCTCTGGAAACACCATATATTTT.

This clone was counted a single time. The V and J genes are TRBV7-2 and TRBJ2-3, with a possible D match to TRBD2 (6 bases). The CDR3 runs 16 residues. Deletions cut 1 base from V and 3 bases from J, with 14 bases between. The germline gives CDR1 SGHTA, CDR2 FQGNSA. CDR3 protein: CASSLGSGVGTDTQYF. The DNA for the CDR3 is TGTGCCAGCAGCTTAGGGTCGGGAGTAGGTACAGATACGCAGTATTTT.

The rearrangement links TRBV7-9 to TRBJ1-2; D is undetermined. CDR3 size: 14 residues. V was pared by 3 bases and J by 9 bases, with 17 bases between. CDR1 is SEHNR and CDR2 is FQNEAQ in the germline V gene (reference sequence). CDR3 sequence: CASSLDISGNRYTF. The CDR3 DNA reads as TGTGCCAGCAGCTTGGATATATCGGGGAATCGCTACACCTTC.

V gene TRBV6-1 combines with J gene TRBJ2-1, with TRBD2 as a possible D gene (5 bases). The V end was cut by 6 bases, the J end by 5 bases, with 17 bases between. CDR3 length equals 15 residues. CDR1 and CDR2 (germline): MNHNS, SASEGT. Here the CDR3 reads CASSAGEGAHNEQFF. CDR3 DNA: TGTGCCAGCAGCGCCGGCGAGGGAGCTCACAATGAGCAGTTCTTC.

The rearrangement joins TRBV7-9 to TRBJ2-1; D is possibly TRBD2 (5 bases). Between the trimmed V and J ends, which lost 4 bases and 7 bases, there was a span of 8 bases. The CDR3 sequence is 12 residues long. Germline CDR1 reads SEHNR; CDR2 reads FQNEAQ (reference sequence). CDR3 sequence: CASSSLANEQFF. CDR3 DNA sequence: TGTGCCAGCAGCTCGCTAGCTAATGAGCAGTTCTTC.

This rearrangement joins TRBV28 to TRBJ2-2, with 7 nucleotides matching TRBD1. This CDR3 contains 15 residues. Germline CDR1 is MDHEN and CDR2 is SYDVKM. Trimming at V came to 3 bases and at J to 0 bases, leaving 1 base not matched to a gene. The CDR3 here is CASSLGQTNTGELFF. CDR3 coding DNA: TGTGCCAGCAGTTTGGGACAGACGAACACCGGGGAGCTGTTTTTT. Looking up the rest from reference TRBV28 and TRBJ2-2 gives the full variable domain: DVKVTQSSRYLVKRTGEKVFLECVQDMDHENMFWYRQDPGLGLRLIYFSYDVKMKEKGDIPEGYSVSREKKERFSLILESASTNQTSMYLCASSLGQTNTGELFFGEGSRLTVL.

The CDR3 loop is CSVFTSGSEQYF. The CDR3 DNA reads TGCAGCGTTTTCACCTCTGGTTCGGAGCAGTACTTC. The gene calls are TRBV29-1 and TRBJ2-7, with no clear D. The CDR3 length is 12 residues. Germline assignment: CDR1 SQVTM and CDR2 ANQGSEA. V was shortened by 5 bases and J by 7 bases, with 15 bases between the two germline ends.

The chain recombines TRBV15 with TRBJ2-7; D is undetermined. The germline V gene has CDR1 LNHNV and CDR2 YYDKDF (reference sequence). V was trimmed by 0 bases and J by 6 bases, leaving 12 bases between them. The CDR3 is 14 residues long. The CDR3 is CATSRERVTLEQYF. CDR3 bases: TGTGCCACCAGCAGAGAGAGAGTCACTCTCGAGCAGTACTTC.

J is TRBJ2-3 and V is TRBV7-2, with D maybe TRBD1 (5 bases). Trimming pared 7 bases from V and 0 bases from J, leaving 14 bases between. The CDR3 runs 15 residues. Germline lookup yields CDR1 SGHTA and CDR2 FQGNSA. The CDR3 is CASTTYYRSTDTQYF. CDR3 bases: TGTGCCAGCACCACCTACTACAGGAGCACAGATACGCAGTATTTT.

The rearrangement joins TRBV5-8 to TRBJ2-2, with D possibly matching TRBD1 (6 bases). Looked up from germline, CDR1 is SGHTS and CDR2 is YDEGEE. The CDR3 length is 15 residues. Trimming removed 2 bases at V and 1 base at J, with 9 bases between. CDR3: CASSLADRNTGELFF. CDR3 DNA sequence: TGTGCCAGCAGCTTAGCGGACAGGAACACCGGGGAGCTGTTTTTT. The whole variable domain, filled in from reference TRBV5-8 and TRBJ2-2, reads EAGVTQSPTHLIKTRGQQATLRCSPISGHTSVYWYQQALGLGLQFLLWYDEGEERNRGNFPPRFSGRQFPNYSSELNVNALELEDSALYLCASSLADRNTGELFFGEGSRLTVL.

V usage is TRBV6-4 and J usage is TRBJ2-6; D remains unclear. CDR1 and CDR2 (germline): MRHNA, SNTAGT. V lost 0 bases and J lost 4, with 10 bases in between. CDR3 size: 16 residues. This chain's CDR3 is CASSDSGGSGANVLTF. The CDR3 coding sequence is TGTGCCAGCAGTGACTCTGGTGGGTCCGGGGCCAACGTCCTGACTTTC.

The CDR3 sequence: CASSIGFRDQGINEQFF. The CDR3 DNA reads TGTGCCAGTAGTATAGGTTTTCGGGACCAAGGGATTAATGAGCAGTTCTTC. The genes are TRBV19 and TRBJ2-1; D tentatively fits TRBD1 or TRBD2 (5 bases each). Trimming pared 1 base from V and 7 bases from J, leaving 20 bases between. Germline loops: CDR1 LNHDA, CDR2 SQIVND (reference sequence). This CDR3 has 17 residues.

The genes are TRBV29-1 and TRBJ1-1; possible D gene TRBD1, 5 bases. The germline V and J ends were trimmed by 4 bases and 1 base, with 10 bases remaining between them. CDR3 length: 13 amino acids. The germline CDR1 and CDR2 sequences are SQVTM and ANQGSEA. The CDR3 protein is CSVAPGTNTEAFF. DNA for the CDR3: TGCAGCGTTGCGCCAGGGACGAACACTGAAGCTTTCTTT.

This clone was observed a few times. This specimen includes other DNA sequences encoding the same CDR3. V is TRBV30 and J is TRBJ1-5; D unclear. The length of the CDR3 is 13 residues. Germline V lookup: CDR1 GTSNPN, CDR2 SVGIG (reference sequence). Between the trimmed V and J ends, which lost 0 bases and 2 bases, there was a span of 5 bases. In DNA form, the CDR3 reads TGTGCCTGGAGTGTAGCCGGCAATCAGCCCCAGCATTTT. Residues: CAWSVAGNQPQHF. The entire variable domain, with the rest obtained from reference TRBV30 and TRBJ1-5, is as follows: SQTIHQWPATLVQPVGSPLSLECTVEGTSNPNLYWYRQAAGRGLQLLFYSVGIGQISSEVPQNLSASRPQDRQFILSSKKLLLSDSGFYLCAWSVAGNQPQHFGDGTRLSIL.

The rearrangement uses TRBV14 and TRBJ2-5; D unresolved. Deletions cut 2 bases from V and 5 bases from J, with 9 bases between. The CDR3 is 13 amino acids. The germline V gene has CDR1 SGHDN and CDR2 FVKESK. This CDR3 is CASSQNPSETQYF. CDR3 DNA: TGTGCCAGCAGCCAAAACCCCTCCGAGACCCAGTACTTC.

The rearrangement joins TRBV28 to TRBJ2-1; 11 bases agree with TRBD2. CDR3 length equals 15 residues. Germline lookup yields CDR1 MDHEN and CDR2 SYDVKM. V lost 5 bases and J lost 4; bases outside the gene matches: 4. The CDR3 region is CASSLLAGEYNEQFF. The DNA of the CDR3 is TGTGCCAGCAGTCTACTAGCGGGAGAATACAATGAGCAGTTCTTC.

The rearrangement joins TRBV2 to TRBJ2-7, with 8 bases matching TRBD1. Germline CDR1 reads SNHLY; CDR2 reads FYNNEI. This CDR3 comprises 14 residues. With 6 bases clipped from V and 4 bases from J, the junction kept 8 bases outside the gene matches. The CDR3 loop reads CASRPGTGQYEQYF. For the CDR3, the DNA is TGTGCCAGCAGGCCCGGGACAGGCCAATACGAGCAGTACTTC. Together with reference TRBV2 and TRBJ2-7, the CDR3 gives the full variable domain: EPEVTQTPSHQVTQMGQEVILRCVPISNHLYFYWYRQILGQKVEFLVSFYNNEISEKSEIFDDQFSVERPDGSNFTLKIRSTKLEDSAMYFCASRPGTGQYEQYFGPGTRLTVT.

The chain links TRBV7-2 to TRBJ2-1, with 8 nucleotides matching TRBD2. CDR1 is SGHTA, CDR2 FQGNSA, per germline. This CDR3 contains 16 residues. The junction had 13 bases not matched to a gene; V was cut back by 5 bases and J by 7 bases. CDR3 nucleotide sequence: TGTGCCAGCAGCCCACGGGGGGGAGGGAGTGTAAATGAGCAGTTCTTC. The encoded protein is CASSPRGGGSVNEQFF. Full variable domain (rest looked up from reference TRBV7-2 and TRBJ2-1): GAGVSQSPSNKVTEKGKDVELRCDPISGHTALYWYRQSLGQGLEFLIYFQGNSAPDKSGLPSDRFSAERTGGSVSTLTIQRTQQEDSAVYLCASSPRGGGSVNEQFFGPGTRLTVL.

This clone appeared a single time. The V gene is TRBV28, the J gene TRBJ2-1; the D gene is possibly TRBD2 (5 bases). Germline CDR1 is MDHEN and CDR2 is SYDVKM. Trimming removed 2 bases from V and 5 bases from J, with 13 bases in between. CDR3 length equals 15 residues. CDR3 bases: TGTGCCAGCAGTTTAAGTCAGCGGAGTAACAATGAGCAGTTCTTC. This encodes CASSLSQRSNNEQFF.

In the case of this clone: The same CDR3 also results from other DNA sequences found in this sample. The chain employs TRBV18 and TRBJ1-4; D call uncertain. Germline V gene data show CDR1 as KGHSH and CDR2 as LQKENI. The CDR3 sequence is 11 residues long. V dropped 3 bases and J dropped 5 bases, with 1 base sitting between them. CDR3 sequence reads: CASSPNEKLFF. CDR3 DNA sequence: TGTGCCAGCTCACCGAATGAAAAACTGTTTTTT.

This chain links TRBV9 with TRBJ2-1; 11 nucleotides align to TRBD2. J lost 5 bases, V lost 1 base, and 11 bases had no gene match. This CDR3 has 18 residues. The germline V gene encodes CDR1 SGDLS and CDR2 YYNGEE. The CDR3 loop is CASSVPSTGLADHNEQFF. The CDR3 DNA is TGTGCCAGCAGCGTACCCTCCACGGGACTAGCGGACCACAATGAGCAGTTCTTC. Full variable domain (rest looked up from reference TRBV9 and TRBJ2-1): DSGVTQTPKHLITATGQRVTLRCSPRSGDLSVYWYQQSLDQGLQFLIQYYNGEERAKGNILERFSAQQFPDLHSELNLSSLELGDSALYFCASSVPSTGLADHNEQFFGPGTRLTVL.

This rearrangement joins TRBV5-6 to TRBJ2-3; possible D gene TRBD1, 5 bases. Germline CDR1 SGHDT, CDR2 YYEEEE. Trimming took 4 bases from V and 6 from J, leaving 15 bases between them. CDR3 size: 14 residues. CDR3 residues: CASSGVGVGDTQYF. The CDR3 DNA reads TGTGCCAGCAGCGGAGTAGGGGTTGGGGATACGCAGTATTTT.

The rearrangement joins TRBV15 to TRBJ2-3; no reliable D call. Trimming left V 1 base short and J 4 bases short, with 9 bases between. The CDR3 spans 14 residues. The germline CDR1 and CDR2 sequences are LNHNV and YYDKDF (reference sequence). CDR3 sequence reads: CATSRVIRADTQYF. The CDR3 DNA reads TGTGCCACCAGCAGAGTTATTAGGGCAGATACGCAGTATTTT. Variable domain in full (rest from reference TRBV15 and TRBJ2-3): DAMVIQNPRYQVTQFGKPVTLSCSQTLNHNVMYWYQQKSSQAPKLLFHYYDKDFNNEADTPDNFQSRRPNTSFCFLDIRSPGLGDTAMYLCATSRVIRADTQYFGPGTRLTVL.

The V gene is TRBV2, the J gene TRBJ1-1; D remains ambiguous. The CDR3 runs 13 residues. Germline V gene data show CDR1 as SNHLY and CDR2 as FYNNEI. The V end was cut by 3 bases, the J end by 5 bases, with 10 bases between. CDR3 nucleotide sequence: TGTGCCAGCAGTGATCAGGCGAGAACTGAAGCTTTCTTT. It encodes CASSDQARTEAFF.